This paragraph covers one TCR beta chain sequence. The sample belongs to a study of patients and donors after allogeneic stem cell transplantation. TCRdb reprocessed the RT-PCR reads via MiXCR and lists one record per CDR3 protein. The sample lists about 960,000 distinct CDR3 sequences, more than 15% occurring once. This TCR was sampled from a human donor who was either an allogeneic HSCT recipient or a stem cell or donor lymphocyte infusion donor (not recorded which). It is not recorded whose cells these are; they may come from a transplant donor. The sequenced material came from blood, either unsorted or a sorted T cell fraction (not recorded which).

The CDR3 protein is CASNAGTYPYEQYF. Here the CDR3 DNA reads TGTGCCAGCAATGCCGGGACTTACCCCTACGAGCAGTACTTC. The chain has TRBV2 and TRBJ2-7; TRBD2 might be the D (6 bases). This CDR3 has 14 amino acids. Germline V CDR1 and CDR2: SNHLY, FYNNEI. Trimming left V 7 bases short and J 2 bases short, with 15 bases between.